Below are 10 T cell receptor beta chains sequenced from a single sample in a study of blood T cell repertoires in COVID-19. Data came from immunoSEQ multiplex PCR; TCRdb stores just in-frame clones and leaves some out. The sample lists approximately 120,000 clones; over 75% were seen once. Material for sequencing was peripheral blood. The receptor set was obtained from a man aged 55 to 70 with acute or convalescent COVID-19.

The chain couples TRBV9 to TRBJ2-1; weak D call: TRBD2 (6 bases). V lost 0 bases and J lost 9, with 16 bases in between. This CDR3 has 15 amino acids. CDR1 and CDR2 from the germline V gene are SGDLS and YYNGEE. CDR3 region: CASSVAPTRSIEQFF. CDR3 in DNA: TGTGCCAGCAGCGTAGCCCCGACTAGATCGATTGAGCAGTTCTTC.

This sequence joins TRBV11-2 and TRBJ1-1; D is undetermined. The germline V and J ends were trimmed by 5 bases and 1 base, with 20 bases remaining between them. Germline CDR1 SGHAT, CDR2 FQNNGV. The CDR3 sequence is 17 residues long. For the CDR3, the DNA is TGTGCCAGCAGCCCCCGCGGTTCAAGAACTCCGAACACTGAAGCTTTCTTT. As protein: CASSPRGSRTPNTEAFF.

The chain combines TRBV5-6 with TRBJ2-7; 8 nucleotides line up with TRBD1. This CDR3 is 14 amino acids long. Germline V gene sequence: CDR1 SGHDT, CDR2 YYEEEE. V lost 2 bases to trimming and J lost 3 bases; unmatched junction nucleotides: 4. CDR3 nucleotides: TGTGCCAGCAGCTTCTGGGACAGGCACTACGAGCAGTACTTC. Protein product: CASSFWDRHYEQYF. Variable domain in full (rest from reference TRBV5-6 and TRBJ2-7): DAGVTQSPTHLIKTRGQQVTLRCSPKSGHDTVSWYQQALGQGPQFIFQYYEEEERQRGNFPDRFSGHQFPNYSSELNVNALLLGDSALYLCASSFWDRHYEQYFGPGTRLTVT.

This clone was seen more than once but under ten times. The V and J genes are TRBV19 and TRBJ2-7; 7 nucleotides align to TRBD1. The germline V gene encodes CDR1 LNHDA and CDR2 SQIVND (reference sequence). Losses at the gene ends were 7 bases for V and 3 bases for J; bases not matched to a gene: 9. This CDR3 has 14 amino acids. CDR3 DNA: TGTGCCAGTAAACAGGACAGGTCCTTCTACGAGCAGTACTTC. Its translation is CASKQDRSFYEQYF.

The genes are TRBV5-8 and TRBJ1-5; 8 nucleotides line up with TRBD1. CDR3 length: 19 residues. With V trimmed by 0 bases and J by 1 base, 12 bases remained unmatched. CDR1 and CDR2 (germline): SGHTS, YDEGEE. CDR3 nucleotides: TGTGCCAGCAGCTTGGTTGAGCCAGGGGGCTGGGGCAGCAATCAGCCCCAGCATTTT. Translating gives CASSLVEPGGWGSNQPQHF.

The CDR3 loop reads CASSLLRVEPEAFF. The CDR3 region has the DNA TGTGCCAGCAGTTTATTGAGAGTAGAGCCGGAAGCTTTCTTT. The V gene is TRBV28, the J gene TRBJ1-1; D gene uncertain. CDR1 and CDR2 from the germline V gene are MDHEN and SYDVKM. This CDR3 is 14 amino acids long. Trimming left V 1 base short and J 8 bases short, with 14 bases between.

This clone was found once. V and J are TRBV24-1 and TRBJ2-1; 7 positions agree with TRBD1. This CDR3 has 15 amino acids. Trimming at V came to 4 bases and at J to 6 bases, leaving 8 bases not matched to a gene. Germline lookup yields CDR1 KGHDR and CDR2 SFDVKD. Here the CDR3 DNA reads TGTGCCACCAGTGAAAACAGGGGAATAGTCAATGAGCAGTTCTTC. Its protein is CATSENRGIVNEQFF.

The chain couples TRBV28 to TRBJ2-1; D gene uncertain. The germline V gene has CDR1 MDHEN and CDR2 SYDVKM. Trimming left V 8 bases short and J 1 base short, with 15 bases between. The CDR3 spans 15 residues. CDR3 sequence reads: CASHSVSISYNEQFF. Here the CDR3 DNA reads TGTGCCAGCCATTCGGTATCCATTTCCTACAATGAGCAGTTCTTC.

This chain uses TRBV2 with TRBJ2-7, with 9 bases identical to TRBD2. CDR1 SNHLY and CDR2 FYNNEI come from the germline V gene. The CDR3 has 13 residues. Losses at the gene ends were 8 bases for V and 3 bases for J; bases not matched to a gene: 5. In DNA, the CDR3 is TGTGCCAGCGCGGGAGGGATGAACTACGAGCAGTACTTC. Encoded protein: CASAGGMNYEQYF.

The chain uses TRBV6-5 and TRBJ1-1; TRBD1 matches 8 bases. CDR1 and CDR2 from the germline V gene are MNHEY and SVGAGI. This CDR3 is built from 15 residues. V lost 7 bases to trimming and J lost 1 base; unmatched junction nucleotides: 8. This chain's CDR3 is CASNPTGGWNTEAFF. DNA of the CDR3: TGTGCCAGCAATCCCACAGGGGGATGGAACACTGAAGCTTTCTTT.